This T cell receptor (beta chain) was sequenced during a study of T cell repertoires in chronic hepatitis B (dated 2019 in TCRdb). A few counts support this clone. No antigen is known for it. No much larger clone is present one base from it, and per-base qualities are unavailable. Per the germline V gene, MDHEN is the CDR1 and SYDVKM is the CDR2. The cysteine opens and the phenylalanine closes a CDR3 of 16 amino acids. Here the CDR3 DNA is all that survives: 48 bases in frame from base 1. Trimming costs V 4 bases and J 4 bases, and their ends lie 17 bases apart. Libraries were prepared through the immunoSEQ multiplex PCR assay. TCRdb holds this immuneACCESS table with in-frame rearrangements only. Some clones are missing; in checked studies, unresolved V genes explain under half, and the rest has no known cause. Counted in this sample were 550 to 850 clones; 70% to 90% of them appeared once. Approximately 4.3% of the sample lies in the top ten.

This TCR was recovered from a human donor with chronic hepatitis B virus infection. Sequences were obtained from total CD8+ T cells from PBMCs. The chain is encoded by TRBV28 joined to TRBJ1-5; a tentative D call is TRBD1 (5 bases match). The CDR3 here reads CASSSGRTRLNQPQHF. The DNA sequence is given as TGTGCCAGCAGTTCGGGACGGACCCGTTTGAATCAGCCCCAGCATTTT.